One sample yielded the 14 T cell receptor beta chains listed below, sequenced in a study of T cells in localized non-small cell lung cancer. Clones were sequenced by immunoSEQ multiplex PCR, and TCRdb holds only the in-frame ones, with some missing. The sample has 1,100 to 1,500 clones, roughly 25% seen once. The sample here was lung tumor tissue, taken before any cancer treatment. The receptors stem from a woman aged 35-75 years with stage I lung adenocarcinoma.

This clone occurred a few times. V and J are TRBV10-3 and TRBJ2-1, with 9 positions matching TRBD2. CDR1 is ENHRY, CDR2 SYGVKD, per germline. With 6 bases clipped from V and 8 bases from J, the junction kept 14 bases outside the gene matches. There are 16 residues in the CDR3. This CDR3 is CAISTTKREESYEQFF. The DNA for the CDR3 is TGTGCCATCAGCACTACTAAGCGGGAGGAATCCTATGAGCAGTTCTTC.

By sample fraction, this clone is medium-sized (0.01 to 0.1%). This sequence joins TRBV11-3 and TRBJ2-2; TRBD1 aligns across 12 bases. Trimming took 5 bases from V and 7 from J; bases not matched to a gene: 14. Germline values: CDR1 SGHNT, CDR2 YENEEA. CDR3 size: 18 residues. The CDR3 DNA follows: TGTGCCAGCAGCAAATCGGCCTCGGGACAGGGGGCTTTCGGGGAGCTGTTTTTT. Translated, it gives CASSKSASGQGAFGELFF.

By share, this clone counts as medium-sized (0.01 to 0.1%). The chain couples TRBV11-3 to TRBJ2-1; D possibly corresponds to TRBD2 (7 bases). V lost 2 bases and J lost 2, with 13 bases in between. CDR3 size: 16 residues. Germline CDR1 and CDR2: SGHNT and YENEEA. The CDR3 here is CASSLRGGGPYNEQFF. DNA for the CDR3: TGTGCCAGCAGCTTACGGGGAGGGGGGCCCTACAATGAGCAGTTCTTC.

Judged by abundance, this clone is medium-sized. The J gene is TRBJ1-4, the V gene TRBV11-3; D might be TRBD1 (5 bases). CDR1 is SGHNT and CDR2 is YENEEA in the germline V gene. The V and J ends lost 7 bases and 6 bases respectively, with 18 bases between them. The CDR3 has 15 amino acids. The CDR3 DNA reads TGTGCCAGCACCCCAAGTGGGGGTGTTTATGAAAAACTGTTTTTT. This sequence encodes CASTPSGGVYEKLFF.

V usage is TRBV29-1 and J usage is TRBJ2-3, with 7 bases fitting TRBD2. Per germline, CDR1 SQVTM and CDR2 ANQGSEA. With V trimmed by 5 bases and J by 8 bases, 10 bases remained unmatched. This CDR3 spans 13 amino acids. This CDR3 is CSVQGLAEGTQYF. The CDR3 DNA reads TGCAGCGTTCAAGGGCTAGCGGAAGGTACGCAGTATTTT.

This clone ranks as medium-sized. The V and J genes are TRBV6-8 and TRBJ2-3; no clear D gene. Germline assignment: CDR1 MNHGY and CDR2 SAAAGT. The CDR3 length is 12 residues. V was trimmed by 6 bases and J by 2 bases, leaving 6 bases between them. The CDR3 region is CASRDHTDTQYF. CDR3 in DNA: TGTGCCAGCAGGGACCACACAGATACGCAGTATTTT.

This clone came up a few times. This chain uses TRBV11-3 with TRBJ1-4; 8 bases are a match to TRBD1. With 5 bases clipped from V and 1 base from J, the junction kept 6 bases outside the gene matches. CDR1 is SGHNT, CDR2 YENEEA, per germline. The CDR3 sequence is 16 residues long. The CDR3 is CASSPGQGITNEKLFF. The CDR3 DNA sequence: TGTGCCAGCAGCCCAGGACAGGGAATAACTAATGAAAAACTGTTTTTT.

The rearrangement uses TRBV19 and TRBJ2-3, with 8 bases identical to TRBD2. This CDR3 is built from 15 residues. Germline values: CDR1 LNHDA, CDR2 SQIVND (reference sequence). After removal of 5 bases from V and 0 bases from J, the junction contained 4 bases not matched to a gene. The CDR3 DNA is TGTGCCAGTAGTGGTAGCGGGGCCAGCACAGATACGCAGTATTTT. As protein: CASSGSGASTDTQYF.

The chain uses TRBV2 and TRBJ2-2; TRBD2 matches at 8 bases. This CDR3 comprises 18 residues. CDR1 SNHLY and CDR2 FYNNEI come from the germline V gene. The V gene end was trimmed by 6 bases and the J gene end by 3 bases; junction bases not matched to a gene: 15. This chain's CDR3 is CASSPRSPRGGDTGELFF. The CDR3 DNA sequence: TGTGCCAGCAGCCCCCGTTCCCCACGGGGGGGGGACACCGGGGAGCTGTTTTTT. Variable domain in full (rest from reference TRBV2 and TRBJ2-2): EPEVTQTPSHQVTQMGQEVILRCVPISNHLYFYWYRQILGQKVEFLVSFYNNEISEKSEIFDDQFSVERPDGSNFTLKIRSTKLEDSAMYFCASSPRSPRGGDTGELFFGEGSRLTVL.

This clone was found a few times. The V and J genes are TRBV9 and TRBJ2-7; TRBD1 aligns across 10 bases. Germline CDR1 SGDLS, CDR2 YYNGEE. CDR3 length equals 14 residues. V gave up 5 bases and J gave up 6 bases; unmatched junction bases: 8. CDR3 residues: CASSPGQGFSEQYF. CDR3 sequence (DNA): TGTGCCAGCAGTCCGGGACAGGGGTTCTCCGAGCAGTACTTC. Full variable domain (missing parts from reference TRBV9 and TRBJ2-7): DSGVTQTPKHLITATGQRVTLRCSPRSGDLSVYWYQQSLDQGLQFLIQYYNGEERAKGNILERFSAQQFPDLHSELNLSSLELGDSALYFCASSPGQGFSEQYFGPGTRLTVT.

The genes are TRBV11-3 and TRBJ2-5; 11 bases match TRBD2. After removal of 5 bases from V and 4 bases from J, the junction contained 3 bases not matched to a gene. This CDR3 is 14 amino acids long. The germline V gene has CDR1 SGHNT and CDR2 YENEEA. CDR3 amino acids: CASSPTSGGETQYF. CDR3 sequence (DNA): TGTGCCAGCAGCCCCACTAGCGGGGGAGAGACCCAGTACTTC. Full variable domain (missing parts from reference TRBV11-3 and TRBJ2-5): EAGVVQSPRYKIIEKKQPVAFWCNPISGHNTLYWYLQNLGQGPELLIRYENEEAVDDSQLPKDRFSAERLKGVDSTLKIQPAELGDSAVYLCASSPTSGGETQYFGPGTRLLVL.

In its sample, this clone was seen a few times. The chain recombines TRBV30 with TRBJ2-1; 9 bases fit TRBD2. V lost 2 bases and J lost 8; bases outside the gene matches: 10. Germline V gene lookup returns CDR1 GTSNPN and CDR2 SVGIG (reference sequence). This CDR3 has 15 residues. CDR3 amino acids: CAWSQKGGGEDEQFF. The CDR3 DNA reads as TGTGCCTGGAGTCAAAAGGGCGGGGGGGAAGATGAGCAGTTCTTC.

By proportion, this clone is medium-sized (0.01 to 0.1%). The chain has TRBV11-3 and TRBJ1-3, with TRBD1 matching 8 bases. The germline V gene encodes CDR1 SGHNT and CDR2 YENEEA. This CDR3 spans 15 amino acids. J gave up 3 bases and V 6 bases, and 7 bases lay outside the gene matches. The CDR3 here is CASSRQGLGGNTIYF. CDR3 DNA sequence: TGTGCCAGCAGTCGACAGGGGTTGGGTGGAAACACCATATATTTT.

This clone qualifies as medium-sized. The chain employs TRBV11-3 and TRBJ1-1, with D maybe TRBD1 (5 bases). This CDR3 spans 14 amino acids. From germline, CDR1 is SGHNT and CDR2 YENEEA. Trimming stripped 5 bases from V and 2 bases from J, with 12 bases between. CDR3 DNA sequence: TGTGCCAGCAGCCAACGGGACGGTAACACTGAAGCTTTCTTT. This encodes CASSQRDGNTEAFF.